A selection of T cell receptor beta chains follows, all from one sample in a study of T cells after yellow fever vaccination. TCRdb recomputed calls from the 5' RACE reads with MiXCR, one row per CDR3 protein. The table has around 400,000 distinct CDR3 sequences, roughly 10% seen once. This material consisted of PBMCs, taken on the day of the first yellow fever vaccination. The source is a man aged 18-30 years who received the YFV17D yellow fever vaccine. Each CDR3 is given with its conserved first and last residue. D genes are given only for firm matches. Clone size is shown for a subset of rows, as once, few, many or a class of expanded clone.

size: few; J: TRBJ2-7; V: TRBV10-2; D: -; DNA: TGCGCCAGCAAGGCGGGGTACCCCTACGAGCAGTACTTC; CDR3: CASKAGYPYEQYF
size: -; J: TRBJ2-1; V: TRBV6-5; D: TRBD2; DNA: TGTGCCAGCAGTTACTCGATAGTTTTATTGGCTAGCGGGGGCAATGAGCAGTTCTTC; CDR3: CASSYSIVLLASGGNEQFF
size: few; J: TRBJ1-4; V: TRBV6-6; D: -; DNA: TGTGCCAGCATCGGGTTCGGGAGTGAAAAACTGTTTTTT; CDR3: CASIGFGSEKLFF
size: -; J: TRBJ1-2; V: TRBV12-3/TRBV12-4; D: -; DNA: TGTGCCAGCAGTTTTAGGGGCCTCAACTATGGCTACACCTTC; CDR3: CASSFRGLNYGYTF
size: -; J: TRBJ1-6; V: TRBV7-9; D: -; DNA: TGTGCCAGCAGCTTAGACGGGGAGGCACCCCTCCACTTT; CDR3: CASSLDGEAPLHF
size: -; J: TRBJ1-5; V: TRBV24-1; D: -; DNA: TGTGCCACTCGATTTCGGACAAGTATGATTAGCAATCAGCCCCAGCATTTT; CDR3: CATRFRTSMISNQPQHF
size: many; J: TRBJ2-3; V: TRBV7-2; D: TRBD2; DNA: TGTGCCAGCAGCCCAGGGTGGCGGGGGGGAGGAGATACGCAGTATTTT; CDR3: CASSPGWRGGGDTQYF
size: -; J: TRBJ2-5; V: TRBV9; D: TRBD1; DNA: TGTGCCAGCAGCGTTAGGGTCAGGGGGCAAGAGACCCAGTACTTC; CDR3: CASSVRVRGQETQYF
size: -; J: TRBJ2-1; V: TRBV5-6; D: -; DNA: TGTGCCAGCAGCTTGGCCATTGCAGTCTACAATGAGCAGTTCTTC; CDR3: CASSLAIAVYNEQFF
size: many; J: TRBJ1-1; V: TRBV5-1; D: -; DNA: TGTGCCAGCAGCTTGACCGGGGGCAACACTGAAGCTTTCTTT; CDR3: CASSLTGGNTEAFF
size: -; J: TRBJ2-4; V: TRBV10-3; D: -; DNA: TGTGCCATCAGTGATTCGGCGGGTGGGGACATTCAGTACTTC; CDR3: CAISDSAGGDIQYF
size: -; J: TRBJ2-5; V: TRBV5-4; D: TRBD1; DNA: TGTGCCAGCAGCTTGGGTAGGGACAGGGTCCAAGAGACCCAGTACTTC; CDR3: CASSLGRDRVQETQYF
size: -; J: TRBJ1-4; V: TRBV5-1; D: -; DNA: TGCGCCAGCAGCTCGGAACCCCGAGGGACTAATGAAAAACTGTTTTTT; CDR3: CASSSEPRGTNEKLFF
size: few; J: TRBJ2-5; V: TRBV5-1; D: -; DNA: TGCGCCAGCAGCTCCTGGCAGGGAGAGACCCAGTACTTC; CDR3: CASSSWQGETQYF
size: -; J: TRBJ1-6; V: TRBV27; D: -; DNA: TGTGCCAGCAGCCACGACCCCGACGGGCATAATTCACCCCTCCACTTT; CDR3: CASSHDPDGHNSPLHF
size: few; J: TRBJ2-7; V: TRBV4-2; D: -; DNA: TGTGCCAGCAGCCAAGATCGGGGTCTAACCTACGAGCAGTACTTC; CDR3: CASSQDRGLTYEQYF
size: many; J: TRBJ2-5; V: TRBV5-1; D: -; DNA: TGCGCCAGCAGCTGGCAACAGCAAGAGACCCAGTACTTC; CDR3: CASSWQQQETQYF
size: -; J: TRBJ1-6; V: TRBV14; D: -; DNA: TGTGCCAGCAGCCAACAGTGGGCAGGGCTTGGTTCACCCCTCCACTTT; CDR3: CASSQQWAGLGSPLHF
size: -; J: TRBJ1-1; V: TRBV6-1; D: -; DNA: TGTGCCAGCAGTGAAAGGCCCGGCGGGGGCTGGACTGAAGCTTTCTTT; CDR3: CASSERPGGGWTEAFF
size: -; J: TRBJ2-3; V: TRBV7-9; D: TRBD2; DNA: TGTGCCAGCAGCATGAAGGCGGGAGCTAACACAGATACGCAGTATTTT; CDR3: CASSMKAGANTDTQYF